Sequencing of this T cell receptor beta chain was carried out in a study of T cells in Graves' hyperthyroidism and ophthalmopathy. Points from the study as a whole: With a median lead of 6.5 months before onset, the model predicted ophthalmopathy. Most expanded thyroid clonotypes above 0.001 recurred in blood.

Together with thyroid ultrasound, orbital computed tomography, serum thyroxine and TRAb, clinical symptoms were used for diagnoses. For this clonotype: What it binds is unknown.

The CDR3 regions of TCR beta were amplified from RNA transcripts. An initial round of RT-PCR targeting the TCR CDR3 relied on the HTBI primer set. Each CDR3 protein is one row after TCRdb ran MiXCR on the multiplex PCR reads. Altogether some 550,000 distinct CDR3 sequences are present, 20% being singletons, with the ten largest covering approximately 26%. V was clipped by 6 bases and J by 4 bases, with 21 bases between them. The CDR3 extends over 16 amino acids. The receptor comes from a man between 18 and 35 years old with Graves' hyperthyroidism. Sequenced: blood. This rearrangement joins TRBV12-3 or TRBV12-4 to TRBJ2-5; D may be TRBD2 (5 bases). CDR3 region: CASRGEPGPAGETQYF. The DNA of the CDR3 is TGTGCCAGCAGGGGAGAACCCGGGCCTGCGGGAGAGACCCAGTACTTC.